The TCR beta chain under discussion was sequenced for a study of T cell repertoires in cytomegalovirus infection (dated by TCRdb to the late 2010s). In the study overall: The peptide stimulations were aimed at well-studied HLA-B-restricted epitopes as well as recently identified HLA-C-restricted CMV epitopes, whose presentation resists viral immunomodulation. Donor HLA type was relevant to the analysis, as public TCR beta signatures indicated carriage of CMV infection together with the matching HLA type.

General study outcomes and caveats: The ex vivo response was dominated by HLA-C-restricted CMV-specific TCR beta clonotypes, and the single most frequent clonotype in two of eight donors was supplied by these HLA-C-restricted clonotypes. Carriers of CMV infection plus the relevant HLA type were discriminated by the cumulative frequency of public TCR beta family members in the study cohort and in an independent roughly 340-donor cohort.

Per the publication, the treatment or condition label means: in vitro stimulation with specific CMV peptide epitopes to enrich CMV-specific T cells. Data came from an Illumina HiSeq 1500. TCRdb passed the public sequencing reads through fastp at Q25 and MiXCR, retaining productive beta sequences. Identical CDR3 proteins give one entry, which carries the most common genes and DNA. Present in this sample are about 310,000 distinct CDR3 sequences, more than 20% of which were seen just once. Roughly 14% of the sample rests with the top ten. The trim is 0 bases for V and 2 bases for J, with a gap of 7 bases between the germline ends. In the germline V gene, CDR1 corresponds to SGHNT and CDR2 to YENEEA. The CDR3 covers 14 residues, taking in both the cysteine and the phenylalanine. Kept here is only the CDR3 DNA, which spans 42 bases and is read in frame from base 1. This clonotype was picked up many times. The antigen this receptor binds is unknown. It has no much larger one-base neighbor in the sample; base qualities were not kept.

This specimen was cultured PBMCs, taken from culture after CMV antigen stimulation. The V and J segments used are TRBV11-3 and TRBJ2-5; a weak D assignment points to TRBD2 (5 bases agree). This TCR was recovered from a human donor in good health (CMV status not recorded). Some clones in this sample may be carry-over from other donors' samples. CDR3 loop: CASSLDSGQETQYF. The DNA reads TGTGCCAGCAGCTTAGATTCGGGGCAAGAGACCCAGTACTTC.